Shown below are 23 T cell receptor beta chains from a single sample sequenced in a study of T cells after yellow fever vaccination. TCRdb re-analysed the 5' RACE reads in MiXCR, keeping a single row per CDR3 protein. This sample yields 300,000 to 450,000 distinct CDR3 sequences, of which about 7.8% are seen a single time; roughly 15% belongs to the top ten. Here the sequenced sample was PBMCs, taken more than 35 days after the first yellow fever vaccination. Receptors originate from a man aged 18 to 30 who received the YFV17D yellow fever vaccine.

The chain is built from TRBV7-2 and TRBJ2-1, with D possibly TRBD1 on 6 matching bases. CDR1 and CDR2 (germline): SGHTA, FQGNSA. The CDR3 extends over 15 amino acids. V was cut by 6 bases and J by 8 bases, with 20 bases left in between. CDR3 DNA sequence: TGTGCCAGCAGACCTACAGGGCTGGGTGGCGATGAGCAGTTCTTC. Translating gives CASRPTGLGGDEQFF.

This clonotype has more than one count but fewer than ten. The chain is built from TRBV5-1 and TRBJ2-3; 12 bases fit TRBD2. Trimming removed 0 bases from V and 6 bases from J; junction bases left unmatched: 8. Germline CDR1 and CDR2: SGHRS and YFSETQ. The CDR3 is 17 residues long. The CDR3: CASSLDPSGGAVDTQYF. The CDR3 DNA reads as TGCGCCAGCAGCTTGGACCCTAGCGGGGGGGCCGTGGATACGCAGTATTTT.

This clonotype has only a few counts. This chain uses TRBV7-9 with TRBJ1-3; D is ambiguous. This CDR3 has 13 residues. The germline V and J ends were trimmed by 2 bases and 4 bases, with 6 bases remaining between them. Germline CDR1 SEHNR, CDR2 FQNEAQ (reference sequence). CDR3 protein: CASSLLGGNTIYF. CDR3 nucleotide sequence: TGTGCCAGCAGCTTACTAGGGGGAAACACCATATATTTT.

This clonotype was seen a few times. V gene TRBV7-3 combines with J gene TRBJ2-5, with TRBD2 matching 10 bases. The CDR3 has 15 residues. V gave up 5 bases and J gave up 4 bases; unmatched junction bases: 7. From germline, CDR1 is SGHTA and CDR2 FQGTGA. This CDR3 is CASSQIAGGGETQYF. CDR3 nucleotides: TGTGCCAGCAGCCAAATAGCGGGGGGAGGAGAGACCCAGTACTTC.

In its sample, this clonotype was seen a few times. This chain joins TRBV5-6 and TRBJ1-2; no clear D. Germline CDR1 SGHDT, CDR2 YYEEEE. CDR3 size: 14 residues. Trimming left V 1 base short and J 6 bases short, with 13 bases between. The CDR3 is CASSLPSPANGYTF. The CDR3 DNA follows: TGTGCCAGCAGCTTGCCCAGCCCAGCAAATGGCTACACCTTC. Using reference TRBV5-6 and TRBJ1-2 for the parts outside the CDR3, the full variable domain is DAGVTQSPTHLIKTRGQQVTLRCSPKSGHDTVSWYQQALGQGPQFIFQYYEEEERQRGNFPDRFSGHQFPNYSSELNVNALLLGDSALYLCASSLPSPANGYTFGSGTRLTVV.

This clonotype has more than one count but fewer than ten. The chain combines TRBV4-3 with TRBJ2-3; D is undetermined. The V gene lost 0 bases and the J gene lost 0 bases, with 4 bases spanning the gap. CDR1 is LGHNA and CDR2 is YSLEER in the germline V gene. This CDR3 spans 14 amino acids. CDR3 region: CASSQDFSTDTQYF. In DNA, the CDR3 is TGCGCCAGCAGCCAAGATTTTAGCACAGATACGCAGTATTTT.

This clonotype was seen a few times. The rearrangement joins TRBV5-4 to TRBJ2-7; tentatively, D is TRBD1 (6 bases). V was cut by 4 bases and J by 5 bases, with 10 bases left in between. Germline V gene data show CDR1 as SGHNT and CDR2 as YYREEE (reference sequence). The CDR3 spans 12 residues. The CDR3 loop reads CASSDTGNEQYV. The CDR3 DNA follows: TGTGCCAGCAGCGATACAGGGAACGAGCAGTACGTC.

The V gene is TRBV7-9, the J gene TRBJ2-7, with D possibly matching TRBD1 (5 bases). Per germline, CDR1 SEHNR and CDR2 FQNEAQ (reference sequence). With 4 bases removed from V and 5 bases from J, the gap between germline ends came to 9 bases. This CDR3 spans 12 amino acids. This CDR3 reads CASSSKGNEQYF. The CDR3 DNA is TGTGCCAGCAGCTCTAAGGGGAACGAGCAGTACTTC. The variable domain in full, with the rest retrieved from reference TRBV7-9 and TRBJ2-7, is DTGVSQNPRHKITKRGQNVTFRCDPISEHNRLYWYRQTLGQGPEFLTYFQNEAQLEKSRLLSDRFSAERPKGSFSTLEIQRTEQGDSAMYLCASSSKGNEQYFGPGTRLTVT.

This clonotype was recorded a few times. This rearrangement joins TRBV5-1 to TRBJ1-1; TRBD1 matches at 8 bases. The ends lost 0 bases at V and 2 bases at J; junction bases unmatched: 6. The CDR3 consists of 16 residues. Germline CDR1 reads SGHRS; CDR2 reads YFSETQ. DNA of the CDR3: TGCGCCAGCAGCTTGGTTCAGGGGGCCTTTAACACTGAAGCTTTCTTT. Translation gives CASSLVQGAFNTEAFF.

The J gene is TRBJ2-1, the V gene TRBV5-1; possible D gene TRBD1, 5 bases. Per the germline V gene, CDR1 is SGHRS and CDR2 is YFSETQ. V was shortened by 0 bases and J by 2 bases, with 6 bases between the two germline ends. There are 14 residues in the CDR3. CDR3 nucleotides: TGCGCCAGCAGCTTGGCGACAGCCTACAATGAGCAGTTCTTC. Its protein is CASSLATAYNEQFF. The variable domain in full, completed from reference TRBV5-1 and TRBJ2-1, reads KAGVTQTPRYLIKTRGQQVTLSCSPISGHRSVSWYQQTPGQGLQFLFEYFSETQRNKGNFPGRFSGRQFSNSRSEMNVSTLELGDSALYLCASSLATAYNEQFFGPGTRLTVL.

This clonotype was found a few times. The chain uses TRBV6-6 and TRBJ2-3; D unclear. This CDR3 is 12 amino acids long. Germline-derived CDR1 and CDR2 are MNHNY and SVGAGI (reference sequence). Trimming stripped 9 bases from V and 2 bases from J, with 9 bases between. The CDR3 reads CASGTFTDTQYF. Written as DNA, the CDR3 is TGTGCCAGTGGTACTTTCACAGATACGCAGTATTTT.

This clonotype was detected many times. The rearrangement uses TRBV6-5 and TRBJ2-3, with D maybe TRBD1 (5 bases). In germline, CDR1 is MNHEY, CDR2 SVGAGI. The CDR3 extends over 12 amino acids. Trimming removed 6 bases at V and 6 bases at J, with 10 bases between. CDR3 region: CASSTGTDTQYF. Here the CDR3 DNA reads TGTGCCAGCAGCACAGGTACGGATACGCAGTATTTT.

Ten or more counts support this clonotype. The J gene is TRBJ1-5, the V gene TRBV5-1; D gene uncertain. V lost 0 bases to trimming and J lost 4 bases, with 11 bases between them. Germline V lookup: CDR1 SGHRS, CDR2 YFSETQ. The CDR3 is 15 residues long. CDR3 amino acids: CASSLGGYGNQPQHF. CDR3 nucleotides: TGCGCCAGCAGCTTGGGGGGATATGGGAATCAGCCCCAGCATTTT. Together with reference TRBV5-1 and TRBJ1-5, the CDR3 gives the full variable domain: KAGVTQTPRYLIKTRGQQVTLSCSPISGHRSVSWYQQTPGQGLQFLFEYFSETQRNKGNFPGRFSGRQFSNSRSEMNVSTLELGDSALYLCASSLGGYGNQPQHFGDGTRLSIL.

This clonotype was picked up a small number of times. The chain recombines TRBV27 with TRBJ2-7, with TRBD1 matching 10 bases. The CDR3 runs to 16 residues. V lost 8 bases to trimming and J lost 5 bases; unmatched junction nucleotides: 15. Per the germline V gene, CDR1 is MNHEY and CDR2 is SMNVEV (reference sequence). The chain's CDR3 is CASGRQGALGPNEQYF. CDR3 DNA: TGTGCCAGCGGGAGACAGGGGGCGCTGGGCCCCAACGAGCAGTACTTC.

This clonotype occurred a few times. The DNA of the CDR3 is TGTGCCAGCAGTCTTTGGACAGGGACTGAAGCTTTCTTT. Residues: CASSLWTGTEAFF. The J gene is TRBJ1-1, the V gene TRBV12-3 or TRBV12-4; 8 bases are shared with TRBD1. The J segment lost 5 bases and the V segment lost 5 bases, leaving 4 bases of the junction unmatched. The CDR3 spans 13 residues.

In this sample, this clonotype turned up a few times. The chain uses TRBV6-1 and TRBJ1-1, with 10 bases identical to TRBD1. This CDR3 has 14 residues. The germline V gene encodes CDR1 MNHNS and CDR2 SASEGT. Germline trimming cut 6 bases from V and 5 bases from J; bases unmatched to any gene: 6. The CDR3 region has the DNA TGTGCCAGCAGGTTGGACAGGGGGTGGACTGAAGCTTTCTTT. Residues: CASRLDRGWTEAFF.

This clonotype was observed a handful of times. In DNA, the CDR3 is TGTGCCAGCAGTTGGACGGACAGGATCGACGAGCAGTACTTC. Translated: CASSWTDRIDEQYF. V is TRBV27 and J is TRBJ2-7, with TRBD1 matching over 7 bases. V was pared by 4 bases and J by 5 bases, with 8 bases of the junction left unmatched. Germline lookup yields CDR1 MNHEY and CDR2 SMNVEV (reference sequence). The CDR3 spans 14 residues.

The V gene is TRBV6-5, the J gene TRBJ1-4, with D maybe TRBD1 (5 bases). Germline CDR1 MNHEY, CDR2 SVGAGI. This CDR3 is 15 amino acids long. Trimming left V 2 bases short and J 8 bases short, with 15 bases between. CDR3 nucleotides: TGTGCCAGCAGTTACGCCGCGGGGCGGAGGGAAAAACTGTTTTTT. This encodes CASSYAAGRREKLFF.

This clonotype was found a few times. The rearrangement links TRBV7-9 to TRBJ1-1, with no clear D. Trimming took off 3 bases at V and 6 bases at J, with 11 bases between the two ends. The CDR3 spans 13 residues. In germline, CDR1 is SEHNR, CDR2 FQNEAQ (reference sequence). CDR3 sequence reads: CASSLGSRSEAFF. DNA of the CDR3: TGTGCCAGCAGCTTGGGGTCTAGGTCTGAAGCTTTCTTT. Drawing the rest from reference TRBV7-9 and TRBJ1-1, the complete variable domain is DTGVSQNPRHKITKRGQNVTFRCDPISEHNRLYWYRQTLGQGPEFLTYFQNEAQLEKSRLLSDRFSAERPKGSFSTLEIQRTEQGDSAMYLCASSLGSRSEAFFGQGTRLTVV.

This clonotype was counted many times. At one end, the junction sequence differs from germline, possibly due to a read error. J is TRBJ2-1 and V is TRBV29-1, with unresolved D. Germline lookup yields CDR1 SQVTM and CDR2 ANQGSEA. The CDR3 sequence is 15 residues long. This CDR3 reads CSVSSAQSGHNQQFF. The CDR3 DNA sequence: TGCAGCGTCTCCTCGGCGCAGTCCGGGCACAATCAGCAGTTCTTC.

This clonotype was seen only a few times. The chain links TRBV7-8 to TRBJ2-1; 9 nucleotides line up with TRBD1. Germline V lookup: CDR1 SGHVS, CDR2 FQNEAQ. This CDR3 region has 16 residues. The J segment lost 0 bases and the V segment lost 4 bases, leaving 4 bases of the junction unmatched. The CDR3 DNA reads TGTGCCAGCAGCTCTGGGACAGGGAGCTCCTACAATGAGCAGTTCTTC. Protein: CASSSGTGSSYNEQFF.

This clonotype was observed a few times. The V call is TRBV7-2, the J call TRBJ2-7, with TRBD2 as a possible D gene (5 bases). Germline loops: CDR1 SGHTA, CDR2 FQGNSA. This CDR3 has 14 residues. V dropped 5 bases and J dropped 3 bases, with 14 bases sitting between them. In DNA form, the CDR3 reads TGTGCCAGCAGCCCACCCGTCGGGATCTACGAGCAGTACTTC. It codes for CASSPPVGIYEQYF.

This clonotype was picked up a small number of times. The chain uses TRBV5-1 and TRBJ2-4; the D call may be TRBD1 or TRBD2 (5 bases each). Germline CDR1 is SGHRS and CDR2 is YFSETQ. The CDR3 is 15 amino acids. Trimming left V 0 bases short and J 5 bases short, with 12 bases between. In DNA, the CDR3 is TGCGCCAGCAGCTTGGTATGGGGGTCACAAAACATTCAGTACTTC. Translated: CASSLVWGSQNIQYF.